This T cell receptor beta chain was identified in a study of blood T cell repertoires in COVID-19. Turning to the study itself: Samples taken during acute and convalescent COVID-19 were collected in the United States, Italy and Spain. PBMCs, B-cell-depleted T cells, or T cells were the source of the cDNA or gDNA that made up the material.

Here immunoSEQ multiplex PCR was the method, and the copy in TCRdb shows in-frame clones only, minus some. There are 200,000 to 250,000 clones in the sample; around four fifths occur only once, and 5.2% lies in the top ten. V lost 4 bases and J 8 bases, leaving 27 bases between the germline ends. The CDR3 has 18 residues. Germline V gene data show CDR1 as MDHEN and CDR2 as SYDVKM. The sequenced material came from peripheral blood. The source of this sequence is a woman aged 70-85 years with COVID-19, enrolled during active disease. This sequence joins TRBV28 and TRBJ1-3, with D possibly being TRBD1 (6 bases). The CDR3, as DNA: TGTGCCAGCAGTTCCCCGTACACCGGGACGGGACAAGTCGACACCATATATTTT. Translation: CASSSPYTGTGQVDTIYF.